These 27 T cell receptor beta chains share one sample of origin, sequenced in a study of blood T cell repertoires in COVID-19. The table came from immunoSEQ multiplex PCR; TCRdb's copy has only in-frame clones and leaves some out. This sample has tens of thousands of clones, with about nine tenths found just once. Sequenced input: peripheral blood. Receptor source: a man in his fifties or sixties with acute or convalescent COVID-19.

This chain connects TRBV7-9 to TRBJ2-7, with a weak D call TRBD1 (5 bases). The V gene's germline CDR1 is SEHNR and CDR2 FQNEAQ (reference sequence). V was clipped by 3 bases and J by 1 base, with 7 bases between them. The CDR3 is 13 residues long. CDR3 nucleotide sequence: TGTGCCAGCAGCTTCGACAGATCCTACGAGCAGTACTTC. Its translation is CASSFDRSYEQYF.

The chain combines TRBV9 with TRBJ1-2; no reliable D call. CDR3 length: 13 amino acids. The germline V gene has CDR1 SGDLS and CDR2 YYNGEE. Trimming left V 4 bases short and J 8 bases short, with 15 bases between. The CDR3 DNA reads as TGTGCCAGCAGCCCAATAGAGAGTCTCGGCTACACCTTC. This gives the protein CASSPIESLGYTF.

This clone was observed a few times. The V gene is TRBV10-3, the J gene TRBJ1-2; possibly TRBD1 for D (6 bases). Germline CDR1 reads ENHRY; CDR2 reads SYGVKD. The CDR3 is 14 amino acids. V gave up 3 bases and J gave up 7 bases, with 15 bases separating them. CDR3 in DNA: TGTGCCATCAGTGAAGGTCCCGCGACAGGTGGCTACACCTTC. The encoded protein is CAISEGPATGGYTF.

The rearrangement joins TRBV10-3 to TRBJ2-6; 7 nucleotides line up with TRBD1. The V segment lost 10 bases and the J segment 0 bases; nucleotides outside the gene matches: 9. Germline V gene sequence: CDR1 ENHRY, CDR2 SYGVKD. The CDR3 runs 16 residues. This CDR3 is CATAPGQSSGANVLTF. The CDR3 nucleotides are TGTGCCACAGCCCCGGGACAGAGCTCTGGGGCCAACGTCCTGACTTTC.

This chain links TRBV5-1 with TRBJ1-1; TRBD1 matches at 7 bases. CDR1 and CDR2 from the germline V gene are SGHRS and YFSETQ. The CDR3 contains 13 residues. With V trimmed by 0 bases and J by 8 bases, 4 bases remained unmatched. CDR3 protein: CASSLGPGQEAFF. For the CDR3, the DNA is TGCGCCAGCAGCTTGGGCCCGGGACAGGAAGCTTTCTTT.

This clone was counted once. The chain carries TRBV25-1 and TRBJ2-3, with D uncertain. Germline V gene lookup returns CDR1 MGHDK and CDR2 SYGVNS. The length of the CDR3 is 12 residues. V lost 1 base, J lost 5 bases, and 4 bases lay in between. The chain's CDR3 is CASSESIDTQYF. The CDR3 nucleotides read TGTGCCAGCAGTGAATCCATAGATACGCAGTATTTT.

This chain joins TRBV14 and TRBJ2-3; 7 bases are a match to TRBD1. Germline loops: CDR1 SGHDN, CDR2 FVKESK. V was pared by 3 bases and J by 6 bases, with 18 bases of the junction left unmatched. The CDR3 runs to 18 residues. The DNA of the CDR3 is TGTGCCAGCAGCCACCGATACGGACAGGTCGAAACGGGGGATACGCAGTATTTT. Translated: CASSHRYGQVETGDTQYF.

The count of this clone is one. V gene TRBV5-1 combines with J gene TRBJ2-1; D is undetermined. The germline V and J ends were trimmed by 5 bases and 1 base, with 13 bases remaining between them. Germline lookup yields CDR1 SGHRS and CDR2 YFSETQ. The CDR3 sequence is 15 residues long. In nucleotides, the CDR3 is TGCGCCAGCAGTTTCGGCGGAAGTTCCTACAATGAGCAGTTCTTC. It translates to CASSFGGSSYNEQFF.

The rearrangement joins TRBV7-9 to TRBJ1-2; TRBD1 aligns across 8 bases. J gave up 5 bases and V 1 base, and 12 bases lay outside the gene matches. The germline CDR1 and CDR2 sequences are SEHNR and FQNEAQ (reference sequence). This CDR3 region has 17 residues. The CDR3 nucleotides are TGTGCCAGCAGCTTAGGCCCCCCGGGACAGGCTATTTATGGCTACACCTTC. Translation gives CASSLGPPGQAIYGYTF. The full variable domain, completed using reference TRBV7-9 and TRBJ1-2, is DTGVSQNPRHKITKRGQNVTFRCDPISEHNRLYWYRQTLGQGPEFLTYFQNEAQLEKSRLLSDRFSAERPKGSFSTLEIQRTEQGDSAMYLCASSLGPPGQAIYGYTFGSGTRLTVV.

DNA of the CDR3: TGCAGCGTCGGAGGACCCTACGAGCAGTACTTC. Its translation: CSVGGPYEQYF. The J gene is TRBJ2-7, the V gene TRBV29-1, with D perhaps TRBD2 (5 bases). Trimming left V 6 bases short and J 2 bases short, with 8 bases between. The germline V gene encodes CDR1 SQVTM and CDR2 ANQGSEA. The CDR3 loop spans 11 amino acids.

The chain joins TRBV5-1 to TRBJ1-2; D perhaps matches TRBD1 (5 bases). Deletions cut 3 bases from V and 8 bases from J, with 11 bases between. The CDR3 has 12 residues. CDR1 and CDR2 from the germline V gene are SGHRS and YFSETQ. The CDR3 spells CASSSQGSGYTF. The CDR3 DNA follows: TGCGCCAGCAGCTCTCAGGGCTCAGGCTACACCTTC.

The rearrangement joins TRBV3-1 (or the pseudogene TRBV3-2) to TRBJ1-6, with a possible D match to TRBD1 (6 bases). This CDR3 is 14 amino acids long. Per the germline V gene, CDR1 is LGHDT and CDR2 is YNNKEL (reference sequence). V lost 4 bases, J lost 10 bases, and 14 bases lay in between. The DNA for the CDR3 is TGTGCCAGCAGCCCCTCCCAGGGGAGATCACCCCTCCACTTT. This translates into CASSPSQGRSPLHF.

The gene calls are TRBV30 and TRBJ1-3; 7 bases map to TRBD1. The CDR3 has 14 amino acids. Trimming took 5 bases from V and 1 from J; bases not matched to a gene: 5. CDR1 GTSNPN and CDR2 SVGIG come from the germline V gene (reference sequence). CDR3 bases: TGTGCCTGGGGGACAGCTAATTCTGGAAACACCATATATTTT. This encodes CAWGTANSGNTIYF.

In DNA, the CDR3 is TGCAGCGCCGCCGAAATGGGGCGGGCTTTCTTT. As protein: CSAAEMGRAFF. V gene TRBV29-1 combines with J gene TRBJ1-1; a possible D gene is TRBD1 (5 bases). This CDR3 is 11 amino acids long. Trimming pared 7 bases from V and 11 bases from J, leaving 17 bases between. CDR1 and CDR2 (germline): SQVTM, ANQGSEA.

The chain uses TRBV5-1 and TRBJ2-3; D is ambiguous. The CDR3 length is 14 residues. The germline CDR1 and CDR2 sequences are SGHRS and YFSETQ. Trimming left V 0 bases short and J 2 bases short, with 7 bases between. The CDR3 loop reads CASSLGPYTDTQYF. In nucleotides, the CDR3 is TGCGCCAGCAGCTTGGGTCCGTACACAGATACGCAGTATTTT.

CDR3 bases: TGTGCCAGCAGCTTACGCGCGAGGACTGAAGCTTTCTTT. Protein sequence: CASSLRARTEAFF. The chain couples TRBV11-3 to TRBJ1-1; the D is unclear. CDR1 is SGHNT, CDR2 YENEEA, per germline. CDR3 size: 13 residues. V was pared by 2 bases and J by 5 bases, with 9 bases between.

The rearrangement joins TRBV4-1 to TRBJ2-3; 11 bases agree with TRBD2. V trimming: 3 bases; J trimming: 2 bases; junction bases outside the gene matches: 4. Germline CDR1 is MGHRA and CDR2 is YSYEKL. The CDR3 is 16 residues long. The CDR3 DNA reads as TGCGCCAGCAGCCACCGACTAGCGGGACCCACAGATACGCAGTATTTT. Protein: CASSHRLAGPTDTQYF.

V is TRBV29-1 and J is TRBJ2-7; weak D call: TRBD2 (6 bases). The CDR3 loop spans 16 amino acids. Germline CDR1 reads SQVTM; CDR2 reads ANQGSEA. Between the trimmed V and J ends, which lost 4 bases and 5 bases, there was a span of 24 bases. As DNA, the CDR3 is TGCAGCGTTGGCTACCCGGGACTCCCTAGAATGGACGAGCAGTACTTC. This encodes CSVGYPGLPRMDEQYF.

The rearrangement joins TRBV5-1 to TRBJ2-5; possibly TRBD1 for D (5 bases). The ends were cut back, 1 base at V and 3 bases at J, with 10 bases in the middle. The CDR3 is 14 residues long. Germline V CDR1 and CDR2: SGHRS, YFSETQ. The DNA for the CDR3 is TGCGCCAGCAGCTTGACAGGTGATAAAGAGACCCAGTACTTC. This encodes CASSLTGDKETQYF.

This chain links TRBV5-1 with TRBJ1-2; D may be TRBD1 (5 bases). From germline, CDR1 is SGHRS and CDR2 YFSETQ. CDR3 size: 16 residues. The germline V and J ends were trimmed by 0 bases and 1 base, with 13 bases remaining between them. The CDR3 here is CASSLGGTELNYGYTF. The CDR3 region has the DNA TGCGCCAGCAGCTTGGGCGGGACGGAACTTAACTATGGCTACACCTTC.

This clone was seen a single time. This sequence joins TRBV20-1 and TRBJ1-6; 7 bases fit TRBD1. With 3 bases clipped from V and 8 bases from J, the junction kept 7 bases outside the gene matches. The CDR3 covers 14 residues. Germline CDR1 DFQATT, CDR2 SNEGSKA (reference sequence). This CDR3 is CSASEDRPHSPLHF. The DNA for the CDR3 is TGCAGTGCTAGTGAGGACAGGCCACATTCACCCCTCCACTTT.

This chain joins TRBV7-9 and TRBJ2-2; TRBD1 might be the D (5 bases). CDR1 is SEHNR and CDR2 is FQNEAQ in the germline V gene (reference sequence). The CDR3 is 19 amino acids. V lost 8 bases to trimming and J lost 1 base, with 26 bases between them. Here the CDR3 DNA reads TGTGCCAGCCTCTCTCCGACAAGATTCAACAGGTTGAACACCGGGGAGCTGTTTTTT. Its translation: CASLSPTRFNRLNTGELFF.

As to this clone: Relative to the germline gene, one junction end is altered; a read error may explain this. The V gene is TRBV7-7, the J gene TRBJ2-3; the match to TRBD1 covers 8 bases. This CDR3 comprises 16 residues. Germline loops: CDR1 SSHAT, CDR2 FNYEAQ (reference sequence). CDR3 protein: CASSSLAGGLSDTQYF. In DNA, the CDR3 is TGTGCTAGCAGCTCGCTCGCAGGGGGCTTATCAGATACGCAGTATTTT.

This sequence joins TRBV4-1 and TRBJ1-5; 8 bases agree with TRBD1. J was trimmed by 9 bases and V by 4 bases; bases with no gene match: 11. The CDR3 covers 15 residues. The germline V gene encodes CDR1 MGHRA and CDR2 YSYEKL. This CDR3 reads CASSPTGQGKRPQHF. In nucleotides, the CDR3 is TGCGCCAGCAGCCCCACCGGACAGGGAAAGCGGCCCCAGCATTTT.

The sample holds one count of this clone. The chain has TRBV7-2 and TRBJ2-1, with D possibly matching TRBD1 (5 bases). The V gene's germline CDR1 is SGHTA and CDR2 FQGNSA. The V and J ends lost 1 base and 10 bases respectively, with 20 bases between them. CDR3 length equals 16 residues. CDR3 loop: CASSLGSRTPLNEQFF. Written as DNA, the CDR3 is TGTGCCAGCAGCTTAGGATCTCGGACACCCCTCAACGAGCAGTTCTTC.

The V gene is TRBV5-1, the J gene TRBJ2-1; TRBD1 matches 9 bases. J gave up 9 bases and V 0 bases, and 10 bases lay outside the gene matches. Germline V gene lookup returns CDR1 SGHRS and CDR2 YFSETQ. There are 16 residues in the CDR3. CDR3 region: CASSLESGQGGIEQFF. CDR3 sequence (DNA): TGCGCCAGCAGCTTGGAGTCGGGACAGGGTGGGATTGAGCAGTTCTTC.

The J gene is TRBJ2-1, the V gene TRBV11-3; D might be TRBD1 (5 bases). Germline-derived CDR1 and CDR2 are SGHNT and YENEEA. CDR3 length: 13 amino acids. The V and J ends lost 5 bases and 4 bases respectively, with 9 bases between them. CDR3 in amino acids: CASSRAGYNEQFF. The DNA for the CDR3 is TGTGCCAGCAGCAGGGCAGGGTACAATGAGCAGTTCTTC.